Described below is a single T cell receptor (beta chain) sequence and its context. Its antigen is undetermined. These data belong to a study of beta chain features in type 1 diabetes. Study-wide findings and caveats: Researchers report that Type 1 diabetes patients had moderately but significantly shorter TCRB CDR3s across all four CD4+ subsets. Insertions at VDJ junctions were less frequent in type 1 diabetes patients. These patients also deleted more nucleotides at the same junctions.

The whole isolated RNA underwent reverse transcription, so sequencing captured expressed TCRB transcripts. Naive, central memory and regulatory T cell samples yielded about 3.57 million reads on average. Clones were read by immunoSEQ multiplex PCR, and TCRdb kept only the in-frame ones, dropping some. The sample holds roughly 700,000 clones, roughly 13% seen once. The CDR3 totals 13 residues. CDR1 is SNHLY and CDR2 is FYNNEI in the germline V gene. V lost 6 bases to trimming and J lost 6 bases, with 14 bases between them. The sample taken for sequencing was naive CD4+ T cells from blood. This chain connects TRBV2 to TRBJ1-2; tentative D call: TRBD1 (5 bases). This receptor was identified in a man aged 18 to 30 with type 1 diabetes. CDR3: CASRLQWGNGYTF. CDR3 coding DNA: TGTGCCAGCAGGCTTCAGTGGGGGAATGGCTACACCTTC.